The clone carrying this TCR beta chain was counted at least ten times. Its target is not known. Arm-PCR of CDR3 regions and iRepertoire HTBI primers were used to build TCR beta libraries. Authors' analysis steps: Taken together, the samples had 55 to 65 TRBV and more than 12 TRBJ segments identified. TCRdb independently ran MiXCR on the multiplex PCR reads; one entry per CDR3 protein. These V and J calls are TCRdb output, not the study's own analysis. The repertoire includes around 250,000 distinct CDR3 sequences, about a sixth of them detected once, and approximately 20% sits in the top ten. The time point here: newly diagnosed GD, antithyroid drugs for less than 3 months. The TCR library was made from RNA extracted from PBMCs. Each of the patients was recruited from an endocrinology department situated in Xi'an, China. This entry belongs to a study of regulatory T cells in long-lasting Graves disease. Looking at the study overall: For under 3 months, newly diagnosed Graves' patients had been taking antithyroid drugs. General observations from the study: Newly diagnosed patients shared 750 to 1,000 public clonotypes; persistent patients shared about 2,500.

Per the germline V gene, CDR1 is MNHEY and CDR2 is SVGAGI. There are 19 residues in the CDR3. V shed 0 bases and J shed 2 bases, with 20 bases lying between them. The chain is built from TRBV6-5 and TRBJ1-5, with a tentative D call TRBD1 (6 bases). This clonotype originated in a female donor with Graves disease. Sequencing used peripheral blood mononuclear cells (PBMCs), obtained at new diagnosis, from a patient treated with antithyroid drugs. Written as DNA, the CDR3 is TGTGCCAGCAGTTACTCGGGCGCTGGGACACCCAGAGGCAATCAGCCCCAGCATTTT. This sequence encodes CASSYSGAGTPRGNQPQHF.